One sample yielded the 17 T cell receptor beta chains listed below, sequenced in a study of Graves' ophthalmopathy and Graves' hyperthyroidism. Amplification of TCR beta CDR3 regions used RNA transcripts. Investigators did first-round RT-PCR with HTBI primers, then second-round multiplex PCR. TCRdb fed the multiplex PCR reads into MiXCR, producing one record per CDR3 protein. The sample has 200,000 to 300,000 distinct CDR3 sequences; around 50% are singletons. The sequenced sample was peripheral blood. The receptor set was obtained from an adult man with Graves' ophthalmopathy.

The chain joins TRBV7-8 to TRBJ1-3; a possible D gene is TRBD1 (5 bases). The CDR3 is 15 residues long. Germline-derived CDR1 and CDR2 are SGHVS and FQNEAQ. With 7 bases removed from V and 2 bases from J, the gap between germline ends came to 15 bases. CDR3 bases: TGTGCCAGCATACCGGGACTGCGGACTGGAAACACCATATATTTT. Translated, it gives CASIPGLRTGNTIYF.

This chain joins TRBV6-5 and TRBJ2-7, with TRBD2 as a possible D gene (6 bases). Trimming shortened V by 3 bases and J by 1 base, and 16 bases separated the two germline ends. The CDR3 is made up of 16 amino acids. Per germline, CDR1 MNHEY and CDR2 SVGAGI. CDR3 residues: CASSYWQVGSSYEQYF. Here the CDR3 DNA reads TGTGCCAGCAGTTATTGGCAGGTCGGGAGTTCCTACGAGCAGTACTTC.

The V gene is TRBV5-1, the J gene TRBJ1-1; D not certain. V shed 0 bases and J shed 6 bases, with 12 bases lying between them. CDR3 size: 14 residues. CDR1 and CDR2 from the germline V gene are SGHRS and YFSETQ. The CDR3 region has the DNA TGCGCCAGCAGCTTGGCATCCGCCGGTTCTGAAGCTTTCTTT. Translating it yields CASSLASAGSEAFF. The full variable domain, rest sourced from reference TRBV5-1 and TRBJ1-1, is KAGVTQTPRYLIKTRGQQVTLSCSPISGHRSVSWYQQTPGQGLQFLFEYFSETQRNKGNFPGRFSGRQFSNSRSEMNVSTLELGDSALYLCASSLASAGSEAFFGQGTRLTVV.

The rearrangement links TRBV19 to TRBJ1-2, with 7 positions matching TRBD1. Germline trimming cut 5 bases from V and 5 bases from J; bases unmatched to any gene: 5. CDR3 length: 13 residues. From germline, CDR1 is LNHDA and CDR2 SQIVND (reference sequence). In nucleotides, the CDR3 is TGTGCCAGTAGTGCATCAGGGGGATATGGCTACACCTTC. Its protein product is CASSASGGYGYTF.

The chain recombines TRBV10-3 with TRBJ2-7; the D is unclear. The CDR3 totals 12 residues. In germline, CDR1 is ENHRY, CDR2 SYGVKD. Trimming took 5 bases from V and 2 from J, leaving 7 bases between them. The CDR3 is CAISRRAYEQYF. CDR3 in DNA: TGTGCCATCAGTCGTAGGGCCTACGAGCAGTACTTC.

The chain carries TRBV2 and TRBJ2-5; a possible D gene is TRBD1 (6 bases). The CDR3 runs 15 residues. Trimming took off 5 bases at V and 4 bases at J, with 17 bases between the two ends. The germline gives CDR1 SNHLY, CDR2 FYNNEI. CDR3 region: CASSRQAPIGETQYF. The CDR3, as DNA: TGTGCCAGCAGTCGACAGGCCCCGATCGGAGAGACCCAGTACTTC. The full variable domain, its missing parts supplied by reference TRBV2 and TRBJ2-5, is EPEVTQTPSHQVTQMGQEVILRCVPISNHLYFYWYRQILGQKVEFLVSFYNNEISEKSEIFDDQFSVERPDGSNFTLKIRSTKLEDSAMYFCASSRQAPIGETQYFGPGTRLLVL.

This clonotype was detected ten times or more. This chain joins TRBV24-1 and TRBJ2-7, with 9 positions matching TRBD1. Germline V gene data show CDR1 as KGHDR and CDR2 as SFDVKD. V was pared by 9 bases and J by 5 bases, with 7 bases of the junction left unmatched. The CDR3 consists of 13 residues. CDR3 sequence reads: CATGDRVSDEQYF. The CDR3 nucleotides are TGTGCCACCGGGGACAGGGTGTCGGACGAGCAGTACTTC.

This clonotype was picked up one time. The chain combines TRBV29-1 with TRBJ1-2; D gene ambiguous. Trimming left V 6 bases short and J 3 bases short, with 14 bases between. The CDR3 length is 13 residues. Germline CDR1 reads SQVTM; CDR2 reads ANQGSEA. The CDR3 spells CSVRVSTDYGYTF. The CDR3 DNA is TGCAGCGTAAGGGTCTCTACGGACTATGGCTACACCTTC.

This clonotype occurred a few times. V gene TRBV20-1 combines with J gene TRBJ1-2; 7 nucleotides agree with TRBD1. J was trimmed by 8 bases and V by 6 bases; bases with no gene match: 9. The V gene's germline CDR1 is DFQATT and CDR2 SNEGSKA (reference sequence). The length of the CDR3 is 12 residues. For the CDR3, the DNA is TGCAGTGCCCAGGGGGATATGGAGGGCTACACCTTC. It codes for CSAQGDMEGYTF.

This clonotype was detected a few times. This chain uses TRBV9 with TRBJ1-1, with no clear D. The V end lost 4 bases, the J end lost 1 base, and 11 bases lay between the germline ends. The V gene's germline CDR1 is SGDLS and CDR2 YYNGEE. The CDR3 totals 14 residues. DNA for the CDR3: TGTGCCAGCAGCCCCCGAAGGGAGAACACTGAAGCTTTCTTT. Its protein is CASSPRRENTEAFF.

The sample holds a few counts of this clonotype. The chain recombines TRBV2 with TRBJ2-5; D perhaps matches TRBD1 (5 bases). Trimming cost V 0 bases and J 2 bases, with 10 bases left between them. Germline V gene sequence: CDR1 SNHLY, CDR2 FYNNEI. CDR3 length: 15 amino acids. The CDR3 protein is CASSEASQGQETQYF. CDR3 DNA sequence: TGTGCCAGCAGTGAAGCGTCTCAGGGTCAAGAGACCCAGTACTTC.

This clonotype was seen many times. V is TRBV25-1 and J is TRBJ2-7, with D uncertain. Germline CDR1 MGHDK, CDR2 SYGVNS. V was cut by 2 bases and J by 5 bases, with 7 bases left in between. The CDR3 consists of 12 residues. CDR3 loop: CASSETWNEQYF. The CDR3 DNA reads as TGTGCCAGCAGTGAAACCTGGAACGAGCAGTACTTC.

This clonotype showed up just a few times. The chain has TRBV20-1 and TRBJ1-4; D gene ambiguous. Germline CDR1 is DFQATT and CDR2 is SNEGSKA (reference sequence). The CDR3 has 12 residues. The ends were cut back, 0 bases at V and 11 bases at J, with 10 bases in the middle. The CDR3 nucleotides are TGCAGTGCTAGAGATTGGGAGACTAAACTGTTTTTT. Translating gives CSARDWETKLFF.

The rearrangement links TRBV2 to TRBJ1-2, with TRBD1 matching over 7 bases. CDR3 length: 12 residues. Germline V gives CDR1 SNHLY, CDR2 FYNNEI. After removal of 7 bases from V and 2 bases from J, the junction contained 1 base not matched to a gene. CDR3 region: CASKGQNYGYTF. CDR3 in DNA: TGTGCCAGCAAGGGACAGAACTATGGCTACACCTTC.

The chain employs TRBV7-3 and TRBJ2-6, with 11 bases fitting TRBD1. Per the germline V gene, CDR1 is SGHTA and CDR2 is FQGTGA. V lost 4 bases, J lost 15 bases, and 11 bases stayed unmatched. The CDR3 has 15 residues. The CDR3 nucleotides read TGTGCCAGCAGCTCCCCGGACAGGGGGCTCAAGGACCTGACTTTC. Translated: CASSSPDRGLKDLTF.

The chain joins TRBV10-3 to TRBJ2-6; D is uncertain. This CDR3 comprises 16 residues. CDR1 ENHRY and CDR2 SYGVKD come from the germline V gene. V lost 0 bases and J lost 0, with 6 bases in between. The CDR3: CAISESEGSGANVLTF. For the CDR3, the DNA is TGTGCCATCAGTGAGTCGGAAGGCTCTGGGGCCAACGTCCTGACTTTC.

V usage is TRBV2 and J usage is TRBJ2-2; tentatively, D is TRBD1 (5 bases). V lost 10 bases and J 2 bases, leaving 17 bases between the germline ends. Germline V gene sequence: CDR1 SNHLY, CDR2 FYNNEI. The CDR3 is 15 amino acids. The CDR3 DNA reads TGTGCCAACCAACTCGGCAGGGAAAACACCGGGGAGCTGTTTTTT. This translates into CANQLGRENTGELFF.